This TCR beta chain comes out of a study of control samples from healthy donors and cancer patients. From germline, CDR1 is SGHTA and CDR2 FQGTGA. The CDR3 covers 17 residues. Trimming removed 5 bases from V and 0 bases from J; junction bases left unmatched: 7. Clones were sequenced by immunoSEQ multiplex PCR, and TCRdb holds only the in-frame ones, with some missing. In the table there are 99,000 or so clones, about four fifths of which are singletons. This clone came up once. The chain combines TRBV7-3 with TRBJ1-1, with 12 nucleotides matching TRBD1. Sequenced sample: blood. The clonotype was recovered from a woman aged 45-60 years in good health. CDR3 region: CASSMGQGARMNTEAFF. CDR3 DNA sequence: TGTGCCAGCAGCATGGGACAGGGGGCCCGTATGAACACTGAAGCTTTCTTT.